This T cell receptor beta chain was profiled in a study of metastatic and nonmetastatic thyroid tumors. Study-wide points: In blood and tumor, TCR beta diversity was reportedly significantly higher in malignant thyroid tumors than in benign nodules.

TCRdb re-clonotyped the PCR reads via MiXCR. The data show about 41,000 clones, roughly 24% seen once. In this sample, this clone turned up many times. The antigen is undetermined. Thyroid surgery had not been preceded by any treatment in any patient. Germline V lookup: CDR1 MNHEY, CDR2 SMNVEV (reference sequence). The length of the CDR3 is 16 residues. V dropped 1 base and J dropped 2 bases, with 12 bases sitting between them. This receptor was obtained from a female donor with papillary thyroid cancer or a benign thyroid nodule (not recorded which). Some clones in this sample may be carry-over from other donors' samples. The V call is TRBV27, the J call TRBJ2-1; TRBD1 is a possible D gene (6 bases). The sample was tumor tissue. CDR3 DNA: TGTGCCAGCAGTTTATTTTGGGACAAACCCTACAATGAGCAGTTCTTC. It specifies CASSLFWDKPYNEQFF.